A selection of T cell receptor beta chains follows, all from one sample in a study of T-cell memory formation after mild COVID-19. MiXCR, run by TCRdb on the 5' RACE reads, gives a single entry per CDR3 protein. The table records around 310,000 distinct CDR3 sequences, 13% to 15% of them present only once. Source material: PBMCs or a T cell subset sorted from them (not recorded which). The receptors stem from a man aged 18-30 years who had mild COVID-19 (a few samples of this study predate the infection). Cell type and time point are not known. Each CDR3 is given with its conserved first and last residue. D genes are given only for firm matches. Some rows have no size entry. The others give once, few or many, or a class for an expanded clone.

v_call	clone_size	j_call	d_call	cdr3_aa	cdr3_nt
TRBV7-3	many	TRBJ2-2	.	CASSLGSTGELFF	TGTGCCAGCAGCTTAGGGAGCACCGGGGAGCTGTTTTTT
TRBV29-1	.	TRBJ1-1	.	CSARYEGTNTEAFF	TGCAGCGCCCGATACGAGGGAACGAACACTGAAGCTTTCTTT
TRBV6-2/TRBV6-3	.	TRBJ1-1	TRBD1	CASSYPGQGFPEAFF	TGTGCCAGCAGTTACCCCGGACAGGGATTTCCTGAAGCTTTCTTT
TRBV20-1	.	TRBJ1-5	.	CSVTDSNQPQHF	TGCAGTGTTACAGATAGCAATCAGCCCCAGCATTTT
TRBV6-5	.	TRBJ2-1	TRBD2	CASSYAAGGYNEQFF	TGTGCCAGCAGTTACGCAGCGGGGGGCTACAATGAGCAGTTCTTC
TRBV19	.	TRBJ2-3	.	CASSIAGRQADTQYF	TGTGCCAGTAGTATAGCAGGACGGCAGGCAGATACGCAGTATTTT
TRBV12-5	few	TRBJ1-3	.	CASGLEPNGNTIYF	TGTGCTAGTGGTTTGGAGCCAAATGGAAACACCATATATTTT
TRBV2	.	TRBJ1-5	.	CASSARRKFSNQPQHF	TGTGCCAGCAGCGCCCGACGGAAGTTTAGCAATCAGCCCCAGCATTTT
TRBV4-3	.	TRBJ2-5	.	CASSQPPGETQYF	TGCGCCAGCAGCCAACCACCTGGGGAGACCCAGTACTTC
TRBV6-5	.	TRBJ1-2	.	CASSYSTGGYGYTF	TGTGCCAGCAGTTACTCGACGGGGGGCTATGGCTACACCTTC
TRBV4-2	.	TRBJ1-2	TRBD1	CASSHWTGSNYGYTF	TGTGCCAGCAGCCACTGGACAGGGTCTAACTATGGCTACACCTTC
TRBV14	.	TRBJ2-1	.	CASSQGRFLQNEQFF	TGTGCCAGCAGCCAAGGACGTTTCCTACAAAATGAGCAGTTCTTC
TRBV6-1	few	TRBJ1-3	.	CASSDGYTIYF	TGTGCCAGCAGTGACGGGTACACCATATATTTT
TRBV7-9	few	TRBJ2-4	TRBD1	CASSSGTGINIQYF	TGTGCCAGCAGCTCCGGGACAGGGATAAACATTCAGTACTTC
TRBV12-3/TRBV12-4	few	TRBJ2-3	TRBD2	CASIPGLATDTQYF	TGTGCCAGCATACCGGGACTAGCCACAGATACGCAGTATTTT
TRBV5-1	few	TRBJ1-6	TRBD1	CASSQGQSSYNSPLHF	TGCGCCAGCAGCCAGGGACAGAGCTCCTATAATTCACCCCTCCACTTT
TRBV5-4	.	TRBJ2-2	.	CASSGGGFGTGELFF	TGTGCCAGCAGCGGGGGAGGTTTCGGGACCGGGGAGCTGTTTTTT
TRBV27	once	TRBJ2-1	TRBD2	CASSFSRTSAYNEQFF	TGTGCCAGCAGTTTCAGTAGGACTAGTGCCTACAATGAGCAGTTCTTC
TRBV20-1	.	TRBJ2-3	.	CSADGPQHSSTDTQYF	TGCAGTGCTGACGGCCCCCAGCATTCTAGCACAGATACGCAGTATTTT
TRBV6-2/TRBV6-3	.	TRBJ1-1	.	CASSYGVTEAFF	TGTGCCAGCAGTTACGGGGTGACTGAAGCTTTCTTT
TRBV4-3	few	TRBJ2-1	.	CASSQEVYYEQFF	TGCGCCAGCAGCCAAGAAGTTTACTATGAGCAGTTCTTC
TRBV4-3	many	TRBJ2-5	.	CASSQDRWFQETQYF	TGCGCCAGCAGCCAAGATCGATGGTTCCAAGAGACCCAGTACTTC
TRBV5-4	.	TRBJ2-3	.	CASSLEGWRDTQYF	TGTGCCAGCAGCTTGGAGGGGTGGCGAGATACGCAGTATTTT
TRBV4-3	.	TRBJ2-5	TRBD1	CASSQLGTGEETQYF	TGCGCCAGCAGCCAACTTGGGACAGGTGAAGAGACCCAGTACTTC
TRBV3-1	few	TRBJ2-5	.	CASSPRTGTETQYF	TGTGCCAGCAGCCCCCGGACCGGGACGGAGACCCAGTACTTC
TRBV29-1	.	TRBJ1-5	.	CSVRGARNQPQHF	TGCAGCGTTCGGGGGGCCCGCAATCAGCCCCAGCATTTT